The clone carrying this T cell receptor beta chain was detected a few times. Its antigen is unidentified. This record belongs to a study of post-analysis software for immune sequencing data. Study conclusions and caveats: Controls showed significantly higher normalized Chao1 diversity than did multiple sclerosis patients. Five TRBV segments occurring more often in patients than controls included TRBV5-6, TRBV5-1 and TRBV20-1.

The germline V gene encodes CDR1 MDHEN and CDR2 SYDVKM. CDR3 size: 14 residues. J was trimmed by 5 bases and V by 8 bases; bases with no gene match: 11. Tagging with unique molecular identifiers was a feature of the TCR beta cDNA libraries. Via MiXCR, TCRdb re-called the PCR reads, giving one row per CDR3 protein. The repertoire includes 170,000 or so distinct CDR3 sequences, about 29% of them detected once, and about 1.6% sits in the top ten. Sequenced material: blood. The chain has TRBV28 and TRBJ2-5; 7 nucleotides align to TRBD1. This sequence originates from a girl aged 10-17 years with multiple sclerosis. Here the CDR3 reads CASAGRGSVETQYF. Here the CDR3 DNA reads TGTGCCAGCGCGGGCAGGGGGTCAGTGGAGACCCAGTACTTC.